This passage covers 27 T cell receptor beta chains from one sample sequenced in a study of shared clonotypes between healthy human individuals. Terminally differentiated effector memory CD45RA+ cells were left out of the naive CD8 fraction, which was CD45RO-negative and positively selected for CCR7. Profiled with immunoSEQ multiplex PCR; TCRdb holds only in-frame clones, not every one. The table includes roughly 2 million clones, roughly 95% detected once. The sequencing sample was made of naive CD8+ T cells sorted from blood. The receptor source for this set is a man between 18 and 29 years old in good health.

The chain recombines TRBV6-5 with TRBJ2-3; D might be TRBD1 or TRBD2, each matching 7 bases. V was trimmed by 6 bases and J by 5 bases, leaving 15 bases between them. The CDR3 consists of 14 residues. Germline assignment: CDR1 MNHEY and CDR2 SVGAGI. The CDR3 reads CASSSGGAGDTQYF. CDR3 DNA sequence: TGTGCCAGCAGCTCAGGGGGGGCGGGAGATACGCAGTATTTT.

The chain recombines TRBV19 with TRBJ2-1; the match to TRBD2 covers 7 bases. CDR1 is LNHDA and CDR2 is SQIVND in the germline V gene (reference sequence). The CDR3 runs 13 residues. The junction had 0 bases not matched to a gene; V was cut back by 1 base and J by 6 bases. The CDR3 sequence: CASSIGTSNEQFF. The CDR3 nucleotides read TGTGCCAGTAGTATAGGGACTAGCAATGAGCAGTTCTTC.

This clone was recorded once. V is TRBV7-2 and J is TRBJ1-5; 9 nucleotides line up with TRBD1. J was trimmed by 5 bases and V by 4 bases; bases with no gene match: 0. This CDR3 region has 13 residues. Germline V gene lookup returns CDR1 SGHTA and CDR2 FQGNSA. In DNA, the CDR3 is TGTGCCAGCAGCTGGACAGGGGATCAGCCCCAGCATTTT. Its translation is CASSWTGDQPQHF. The full variable domain, in which reference TRBV7-2 and TRBJ1-5 provide the parts outside the CDR3, is GAGVSQSPSNKVTEKGKDVELRCDPISGHTALYWYRQSLGQGLEFLIYFQGNSAPDKSGLPSDRFSAERTGGSVSTLTIQRTQQEDSAVYLCASSWTGDQPQHFGDGTRLSIL.

The rearrangement uses TRBV27 and TRBJ2-7; D might be TRBD1 (5 bases). Per the germline V gene, CDR1 is MNHEY and CDR2 is SMNVEV (reference sequence). V gave up 0 bases and J gave up 6 bases, with 12 bases separating them. CDR3 length: 14 residues. CDR3 in DNA: TGTGCCAGCAGTTTATCGTGGCAGGGCCCCGAGCAGTACTTC. Translated: CASSLSWQGPEQYF.

The CDR3 loop reads CASRGLGPSYGYTF. In nucleotides, the CDR3 is TGTGCCAGCCGAGGGTTAGGCCCCTCCTATGGCTACACCTTC. V and J are TRBV27 and TRBJ1-2; D gene uncertain. The germline CDR1 and CDR2 sequences are MNHEY and SMNVEV (reference sequence). Trimming took off 8 bases at V and 4 bases at J, with 17 bases between the two ends. The CDR3 runs 14 residues.

V and J are TRBV12-5 and TRBJ2-1, with D unclear. CDR3 size: 12 residues. Trimming pared 5 bases from V and 8 bases from J, leaving 10 bases between. The germline gives CDR1 LGHNT, CDR2 FRNRAP. In DNA form, the CDR3 reads TGTGCTAGTGGTCCCGATGTGTATGAGCAGTTCTTC. It codes for CASGPDVYEQFF.

The chain has TRBV30 and TRBJ2-7; D remains ambiguous. The germline V gene has CDR1 GTSNPN and CDR2 SVGIG (reference sequence). The CDR3 totals 12 residues. The germline V and J ends were trimmed by 1 base and 7 bases, with 11 bases remaining between them. CDR3: CAWSEAELEQYF. As DNA, the CDR3 is TGTGCCTGGAGTGAGGCAGAACTGGAGCAGTACTTC.

The V and J genes are TRBV7-6 and TRBJ1-1; 11 nucleotides line up with TRBD1. The CDR3 is 14 residues long. The V gene's germline CDR1 is SGHVS and CDR2 FNYEAQ. With 1 base clipped from V and 7 bases from J, the junction kept 2 bases outside the gene matches. DNA for the CDR3: TGTGCCAGCAGCTTAGGGGACAGGGGGTTTGAAGCTTTCTTT. Translated: CASSLGDRGFEAFF.

This clone has more than one count but fewer than ten. The same CDR3 arises from other DNA sequences in this sample as well. The gene calls are TRBV5-6 and TRBJ2-7; the match to TRBD1 covers 8 bases. The V gene end was trimmed by 4 bases and the J gene end by 3 bases; junction bases not matched to a gene: 3. The length of the CDR3 is 13 residues. CDR1 and CDR2 (germline): SGHDT, YYEEEE. CDR3 region: CASSPDRDYEQYF. The CDR3 nucleotides are TGTGCCAGCAGCCCGGACAGGGACTACGAGCAGTACTTC.

This clone is a singleton in its sample. The rearrangement joins TRBV4-1 to TRBJ2-3; 7 positions match TRBD1. CDR1 and CDR2 (germline): MGHRA, YSYEKL. The ends lost 4 bases at V and 1 base at J; junction bases unmatched: 5. The CDR3 has 15 residues. The CDR3 here is CASSLFTGGTDTQYF. DNA for the CDR3: TGCGCCAGCAGCCTTTTCACAGGGGGCACAGATACGCAGTATTTT.

This clone is a singleton in its sample. As DNA, the CDR3 is TGTGCCAGCAGCTTGTCCAGGTACGAGCAGTACTTC. It is translated as CASSLSRYEQYF. The rearrangement links TRBV5-6 to TRBJ2-7; D unclear. The CDR3 is made up of 12 amino acids. Germline lookup yields CDR1 SGHDT and CDR2 YYEEEE. Trimming left V 1 base short and J 4 bases short, with 6 bases between. Using reference TRBV5-6 and TRBJ2-7 for the parts outside the CDR3, the full variable domain is DAGVTQSPTHLIKTRGQQVTLRCSPKSGHDTVSWYQQALGQGPQFIFQYYEEEERQRGNFPDRFSGHQFPNYSSELNVNALLLGDSALYLCASSLSRYEQYFGPGTRLTVT.

The rearrangement joins TRBV6-1 to TRBJ2-5; 8 bases map to TRBD1. The V and J ends lost 7 bases and 5 bases, in that order; junction bases with no gene match: 9. The CDR3 runs to 14 residues. Germline V lookup: CDR1 MNHNS, CDR2 SASEGT. The CDR3, as DNA: TGTGCCAGCACCTTCAGGACAGGGTGGGAGACCCAGTACTTC. This codes for CASTFRTGWETQYF.

The rearrangement joins TRBV11-3 to TRBJ1-1; TRBD1 matches at 7 bases. V shed 5 bases and J 5 bases; nucleotides not matched to a gene: 5. Germline V gene sequence: CDR1 SGHNT, CDR2 YENEEA. The CDR3 totals 13 residues. CDR3 nucleotides: TGTGCCAGCAGCCCCAACAGGGGTACTGAAGCTTTCTTT. Protein: CASSPNRGTEAFF.

The V gene is TRBV7-9, the J gene TRBJ1-2; TRBD1 matches at 8 bases. Unmatched junction bases numbered 0, after V lost 6 bases and J lost 3 bases. Germline CDR1 is SEHNR and CDR2 is FQNEAQ (reference sequence). The CDR3 spans 12 residues. The CDR3 DNA reads as TGTGCCAGCAGGGACAGGGACTATGGCTACACCTTC. It codes for CASRDRDYGYTF.

This chain links TRBV6-1 with TRBJ2-7; 9 nucleotides align to TRBD1. The CDR3 loop spans 16 amino acids. V dropped 1 base and J dropped 4; count of bases not matched to a gene: 8. Germline-derived CDR1 and CDR2 are MNHNS and SASEGT. The CDR3 DNA is TGTGCCAGCAGTGAAGACGCCGCGACAGGGGGGTACGAGCAGTACTTC. This gives the protein CASSEDAATGGYEQYF.

On this clone: Additional DNA sequences in this sample encode the identical CDR3. The DNA for the CDR3 is TGCGCCAGCAGCCAATGGACAGGAAGTTCCTACAATGAGCAGTTCTTC. Translation: CASSQWTGSSYNEQFF. The chain joins TRBV4-1 to TRBJ2-1; 7 bases fit TRBD1. The germline V gene encodes CDR1 MGHRA and CDR2 YSYEKL. V trimming: 2 bases; J trimming: 1 base; junction bases outside the gene matches: 5. There are 16 residues in the CDR3.

As regards this clone: Distinct nucleotide sequences in the sample also encode this CDR3. The V and J genes are TRBV7-9 and TRBJ2-7; no reliable D call. Trimming shortened V by 1 base and J by 0 bases, and 4 bases separated the two germline ends. Germline-derived CDR1 and CDR2 are SEHNR and FQNEAQ (reference sequence). The length of the CDR3 is 13 residues. The CDR3 DNA sequence: TGTGCCAGCAGCTTAGGCGACTCCTACGAGCAGTACTTC. This sequence encodes CASSLGDSYEQYF.

The chain is built from TRBV7-9 and TRBJ2-7, with TRBD1 matching 7 bases. Germline CDR1 SEHNR, CDR2 FQNEAQ (reference sequence). The V gene end was trimmed by 5 bases and the J gene end by 2 bases; junction bases not matched to a gene: 6. CDR3 length: 14 residues. This CDR3 reads CASSPGDSPYEQYF. The DNA for the CDR3 is TGTGCCAGCAGCCCAGGGGACAGTCCCTACGAGCAGTACTTC.

The chain carries TRBV2 and TRBJ1-1; maybe TRBD1 (5 bases). V lost 7 bases and J 10 bases, leaving 16 bases between the germline ends. Germline-derived CDR1 and CDR2 are SNHLY and FYNNEI. This CDR3 region has 12 residues. The CDR3 here is CASTPPGLVAFF. The CDR3 region has the DNA TGTGCCAGCACCCCCCCGGGGCTCGTAGCTTTCTTT.

The J gene is TRBJ2-1, the V gene TRBV21-1; no DNA check was done on the table's D call, TRBD2. TRBV21-1 is a documented pseudogene. The CDR3 spans 18 residues. CDR3 coding DNA: TGTGCCAGCAGCAAAGTGAGGACTAGCGGGAGCTCCTACAATGAGCAGTTCTTC. This sequence encodes CASSKVRTSGSSYNEQFF.

The chain recombines TRBV10-2 with TRBJ2-3, with a weak D call TRBD2 (5 bases). CDR1 is WSHSY, CDR2 SAAADI, per germline. CDR3 length: 13 residues. Trimming removed 5 bases at V and 5 bases at J, with 11 bases between. Here the CDR3 reads CASSPPGLDTQYF. Here the CDR3 DNA reads TGCGCCAGCAGTCCCCCCGGACTAGATACGCAGTATTTT.

The chain uses TRBV5-6 and TRBJ2-3; 10 nucleotides match TRBD2. CDR1 and CDR2 from the germline V gene are SGHDT and YYEEEE. This CDR3 has 18 amino acids. The V and J ends lost 1 base and 4 bases, in that order; junction bases with no gene match: 12. The CDR3 protein is CASSLSLAGLEAADTQYF. The DNA of the CDR3 is TGTGCCAGCAGCTTGTCACTAGCGGGACTAGAAGCCGCAGATACGCAGTATTTT.

The chain recombines TRBV4-3 with TRBJ2-1; unclear D gene. CDR1 LGHNA and CDR2 YSLEER come from the germline V gene. Trimming stripped 0 bases from V and 7 bases from J, with 10 bases between. The CDR3 totals 14 residues. The CDR3 nucleotides read TGCGCCAGCAGCCAAGATTTAGAAGCGAATGAGCAGTTCTTC. Encoded protein: CASSQDLEANEQFF.

This chain connects TRBV10-1 to TRBJ2-2, with a possible D match to TRBD2 (6 bases). The CDR3 has 13 amino acids. Germline CDR1 reads WNHNN; CDR2 reads SYGVQD (reference sequence). Trimming took 3 bases from V and 7 from J, leaving 9 bases between them. CDR3 in DNA: TGCGCCAGCAGTGATGGAGGGGACGGGGAGCTGTTTTTT. Translated: CASSDGGDGELFF.

The rearrangement uses TRBV5-8 and TRBJ2-7, with D possibly being TRBD1 or TRBD2 (5 bases each). Germline lookup yields CDR1 SGHTS and CDR2 YDEGEE. The CDR3 has 10 amino acids. The ends were cut back, 10 bases at V and 9 bases at J, with 14 bases in the middle. For the CDR3, the DNA is TGTGCCGGGGGAGCGGTCCCGCAGTACTTC. Translated: CAGGAVPQYF.

The sample holds one count of this clone. The CDR3 protein is CSVEDKGRVLDEQFF. As DNA, the CDR3 is TGCAGCGTTGAAGATAAGGGGCGGGTCCTGGATGAGCAGTTCTTC. The chain recombines TRBV29-1 with TRBJ2-1, with D perhaps matching TRBD1 or TRBD2 (5 bases each). The CDR3 runs 15 residues. CDR1 is SQVTM, CDR2 ANQGSEA, per germline. Trimming took off 0 bases at V and 8 bases at J, with 17 bases between the two ends.

The V and J genes are TRBV11-2 and TRBJ2-1; D may match TRBD1 or TRBD2 (5 bases each). Trimming left V 1 base short and J 10 bases short, with 8 bases between. Germline V gives CDR1 SGHAT, CDR2 FQNNGV. There are 12 residues in the CDR3. The CDR3 spells CASSLGGAEQFF. In nucleotides, the CDR3 is TGTGCCAGCAGCTTAGGAGGGGCCGAGCAGTTCTTC. Together with reference TRBV11-2 and TRBJ2-1, the CDR3 gives the full variable domain: EAGVAQSPRYKIIEKRQSVAFWCNPISGHATLYWYQQILGQGPKLLIQFQNNGVVDDSQLPKDRFSAERLKGVDSTLKIQPAKLEDSAVYLCASSLGGAEQFFGPGTRLTVL.